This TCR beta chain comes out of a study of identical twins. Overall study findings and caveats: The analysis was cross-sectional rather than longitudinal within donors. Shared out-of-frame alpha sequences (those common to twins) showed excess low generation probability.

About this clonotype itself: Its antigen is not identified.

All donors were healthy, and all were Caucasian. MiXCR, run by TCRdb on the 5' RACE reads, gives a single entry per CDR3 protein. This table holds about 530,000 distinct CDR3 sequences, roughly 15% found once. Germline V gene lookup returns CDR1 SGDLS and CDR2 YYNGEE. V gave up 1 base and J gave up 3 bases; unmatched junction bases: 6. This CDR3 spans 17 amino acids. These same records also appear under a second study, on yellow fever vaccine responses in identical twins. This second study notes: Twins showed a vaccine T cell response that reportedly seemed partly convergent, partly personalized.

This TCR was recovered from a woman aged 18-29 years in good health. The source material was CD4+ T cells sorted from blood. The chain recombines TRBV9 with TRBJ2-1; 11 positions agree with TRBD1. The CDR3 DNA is TGTGCCAGCAGCGTATCGGGCGGGACAGGGGGCTACAATGAGCAGTTCTTC. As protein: CASSVSGGTGGYNEQFF. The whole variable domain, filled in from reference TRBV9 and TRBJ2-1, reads DSGVTQTPKHLITATGQRVTLRCSPRSGDLSVYWYQQSLDQGLQFLIQYYNGEERAKGNILERFSAQQFPDLHSELNLSSLELGDSALYFCASSVSGGTGGYNEQFFGPGTRLTVL.